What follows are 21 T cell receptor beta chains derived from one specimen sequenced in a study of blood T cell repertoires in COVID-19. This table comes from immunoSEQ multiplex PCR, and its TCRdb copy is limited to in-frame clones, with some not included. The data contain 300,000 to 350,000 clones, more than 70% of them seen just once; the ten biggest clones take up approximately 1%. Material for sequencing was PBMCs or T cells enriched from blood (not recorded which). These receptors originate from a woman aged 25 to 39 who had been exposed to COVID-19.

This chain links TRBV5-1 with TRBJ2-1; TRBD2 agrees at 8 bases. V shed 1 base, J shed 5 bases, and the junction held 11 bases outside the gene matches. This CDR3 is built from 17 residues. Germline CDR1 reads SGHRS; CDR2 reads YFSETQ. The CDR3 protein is CASSLLGSGGSNNEQFF. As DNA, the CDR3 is TGCGCCAGCAGCTTGTTAGGGTCGGGAGGGTCAAACAATGAGCAGTTCTTC. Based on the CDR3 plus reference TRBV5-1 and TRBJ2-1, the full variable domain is KAGVTQTPRYLIKTRGQQVTLSCSPISGHRSVSWYQQTPGQGLQFLFEYFSETQRNKGNFPGRFSGRQFSNSRSEMNVSTLELGDSALYLCASSLLGSGGSNNEQFFGPGTRLTVL.

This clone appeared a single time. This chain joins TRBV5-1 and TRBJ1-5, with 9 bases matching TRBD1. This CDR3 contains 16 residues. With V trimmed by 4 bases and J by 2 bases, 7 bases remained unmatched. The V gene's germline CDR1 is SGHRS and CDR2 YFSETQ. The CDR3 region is CASSTGGQGGNQPQHF. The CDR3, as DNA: TGCGCCAGCAGCACCGGGGGACAGGGAGGCAATCAGCCCCAGCATTTT.

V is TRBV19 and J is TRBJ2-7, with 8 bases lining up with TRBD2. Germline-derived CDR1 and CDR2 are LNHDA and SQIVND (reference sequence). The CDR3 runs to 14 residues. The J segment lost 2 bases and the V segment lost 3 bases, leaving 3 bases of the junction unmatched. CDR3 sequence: CASSIGGGPYEQYF. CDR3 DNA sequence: TGTGCCAGTAGTATCGGCGGGGGGCCCTACGAGCAGTACTTC.

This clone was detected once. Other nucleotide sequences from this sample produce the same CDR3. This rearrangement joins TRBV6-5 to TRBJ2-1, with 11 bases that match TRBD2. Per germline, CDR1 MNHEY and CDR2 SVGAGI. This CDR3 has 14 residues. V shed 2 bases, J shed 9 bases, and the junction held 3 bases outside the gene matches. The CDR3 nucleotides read TGTGCCAGCAGTTACGGTCTAGCGGGAGGTGAGCAGTTCTTC. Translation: CASSYGLAGGEQFF.

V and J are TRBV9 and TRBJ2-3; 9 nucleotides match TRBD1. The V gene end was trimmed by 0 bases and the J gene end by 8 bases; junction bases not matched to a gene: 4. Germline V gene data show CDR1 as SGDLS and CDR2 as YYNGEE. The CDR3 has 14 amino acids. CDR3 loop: CASSVVADRGTQYF. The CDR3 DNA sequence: TGTGCCAGCAGCGTAGTCGCGGACAGGGGTACGCAGTATTTT.

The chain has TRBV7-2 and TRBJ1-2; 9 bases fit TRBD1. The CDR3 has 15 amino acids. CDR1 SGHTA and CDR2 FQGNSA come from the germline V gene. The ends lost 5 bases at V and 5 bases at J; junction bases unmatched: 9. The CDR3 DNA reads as TGTGCCAGCAGCATCGGGACAGGGAGAAAATATGGCTACACCTTC. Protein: CASSIGTGRKYGYTF. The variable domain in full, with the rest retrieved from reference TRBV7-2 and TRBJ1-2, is GAGVSQSPSNKVTEKGKDVELRCDPISGHTALYWYRQSLGQGLEFLIYFQGNSAPDKSGLPSDRFSAERTGGSVSTLTIQRTQQEDSAVYLCASSIGTGRKYGYTFGSGTRLTVV.

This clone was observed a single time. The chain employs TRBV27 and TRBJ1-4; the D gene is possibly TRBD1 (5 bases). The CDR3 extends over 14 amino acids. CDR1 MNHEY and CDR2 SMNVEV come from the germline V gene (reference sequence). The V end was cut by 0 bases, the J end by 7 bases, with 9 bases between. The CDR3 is CASSLSGVAEKLFF. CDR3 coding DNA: TGTGCCAGCAGTTTATCAGGGGTTGCTGAAAAACTGTTTTTT.

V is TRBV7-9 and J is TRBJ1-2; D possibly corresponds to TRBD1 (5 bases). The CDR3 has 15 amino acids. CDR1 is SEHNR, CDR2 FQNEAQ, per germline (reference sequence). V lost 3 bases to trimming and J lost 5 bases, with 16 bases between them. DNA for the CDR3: TGTGCCAGCAGCTTCCCTGGCGGCAGGGCATATGGCTACACCTTC. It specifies CASSFPGGRAYGYTF.

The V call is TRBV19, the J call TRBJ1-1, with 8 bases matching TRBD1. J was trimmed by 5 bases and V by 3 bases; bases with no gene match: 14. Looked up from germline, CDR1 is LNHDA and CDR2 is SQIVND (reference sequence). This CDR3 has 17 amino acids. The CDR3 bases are TGTGCCAGTAGTATCGGGCCAAGACAGGGGACGGATACTGAAGCTTTCTTT. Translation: CASSIGPRQGTDTEAFF.

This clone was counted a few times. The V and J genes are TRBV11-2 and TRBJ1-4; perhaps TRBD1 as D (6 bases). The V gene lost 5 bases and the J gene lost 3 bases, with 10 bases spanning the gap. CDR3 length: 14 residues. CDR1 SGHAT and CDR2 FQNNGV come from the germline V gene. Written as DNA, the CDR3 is TGTGCCAGCAGCCACAGGGTATCTAATGAAAAACTGTTTTTT. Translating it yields CASSHRVSNEKLFF.

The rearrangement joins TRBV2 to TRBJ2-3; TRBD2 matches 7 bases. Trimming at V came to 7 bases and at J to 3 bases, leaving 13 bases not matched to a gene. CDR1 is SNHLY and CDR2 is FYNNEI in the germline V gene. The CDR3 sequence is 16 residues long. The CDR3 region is CASIGLWEGSTDTQYF. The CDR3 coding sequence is TGTGCCAGCATTGGGTTGTGGGAGGGGTCAACAGATACGCAGTATTTT.

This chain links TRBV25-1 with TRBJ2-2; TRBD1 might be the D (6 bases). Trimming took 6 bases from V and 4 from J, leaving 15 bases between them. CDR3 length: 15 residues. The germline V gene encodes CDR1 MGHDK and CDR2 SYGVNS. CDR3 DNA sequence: TGTGCCAGCAGCACCGGGACATCAGGCACCGGGGAGCTGTTTTTT. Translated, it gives CASSTGTSGTGELFF. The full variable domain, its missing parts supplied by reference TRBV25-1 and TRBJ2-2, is EADIYQTPRYLVIGTGKKITLECSQTMGHDKMYWYQQDPGMELHLIHYSYGVNSTEKGDLSSESTVSRIRTEHFPLTLESARPSHTSQYLCASSTGTSGTGELFFGEGSRLTVL.

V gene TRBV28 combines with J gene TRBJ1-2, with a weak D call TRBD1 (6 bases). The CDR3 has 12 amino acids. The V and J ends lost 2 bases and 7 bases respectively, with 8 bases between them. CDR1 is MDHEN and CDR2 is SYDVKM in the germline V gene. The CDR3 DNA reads TGTGCCAGCAGTTTAACAGGGTCTGGCTACACCTTC. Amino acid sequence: CASSLTGSGYTF.

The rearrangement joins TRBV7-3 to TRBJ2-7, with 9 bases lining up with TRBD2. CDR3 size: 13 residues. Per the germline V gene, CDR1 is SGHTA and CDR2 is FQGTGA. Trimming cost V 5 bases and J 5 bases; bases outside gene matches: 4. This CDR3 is CASSQTSGNEQYF. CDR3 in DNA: TGTGCCAGCAGCCAGACTAGCGGAAACGAGCAGTACTTC.

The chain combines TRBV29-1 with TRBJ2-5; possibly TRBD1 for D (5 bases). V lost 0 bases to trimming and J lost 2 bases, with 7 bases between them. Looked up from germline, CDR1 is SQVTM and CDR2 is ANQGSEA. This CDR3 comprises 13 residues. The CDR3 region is CSVEDREQETQYF. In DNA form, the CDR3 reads TGCAGCGTTGAAGACAGGGAACAAGAGACCCAGTACTTC. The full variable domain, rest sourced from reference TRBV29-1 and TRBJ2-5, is SAVISQKPSRDICQRGTSLTIQCQVDSQVTMMFWYRQQPGQSLTLIATANQGSEATYESGFVIDKFPISRPNLTFSTLTVSNMSPEDSSIYLCSVEDREQETQYFGPGTRLLVL.

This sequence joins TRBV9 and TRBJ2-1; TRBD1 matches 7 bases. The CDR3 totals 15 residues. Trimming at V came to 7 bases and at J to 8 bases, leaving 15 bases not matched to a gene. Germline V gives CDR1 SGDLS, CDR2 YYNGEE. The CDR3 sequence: CASGRTGRPLDEQFF. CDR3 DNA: TGTGCCAGCGGTAGGACAGGACGGCCTTTGGATGAGCAGTTCTTC.

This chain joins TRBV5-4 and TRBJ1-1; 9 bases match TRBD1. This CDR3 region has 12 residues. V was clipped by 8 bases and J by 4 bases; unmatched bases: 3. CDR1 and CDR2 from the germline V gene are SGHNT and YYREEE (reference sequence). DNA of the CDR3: TGTGCCAGTACAGGGGGCCGCACTGAAGCTTTCTTT. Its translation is CASTGGRTEAFF.

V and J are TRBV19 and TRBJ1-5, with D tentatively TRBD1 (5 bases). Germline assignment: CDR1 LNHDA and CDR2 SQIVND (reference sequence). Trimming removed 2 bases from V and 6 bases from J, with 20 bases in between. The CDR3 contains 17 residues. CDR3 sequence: CASSIKGEAGGRQPQHF. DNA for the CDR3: TGTGCCAGTAGTATAAAAGGGGAGGCTGGCGGGCGTCAGCCCCAGCATTTT.

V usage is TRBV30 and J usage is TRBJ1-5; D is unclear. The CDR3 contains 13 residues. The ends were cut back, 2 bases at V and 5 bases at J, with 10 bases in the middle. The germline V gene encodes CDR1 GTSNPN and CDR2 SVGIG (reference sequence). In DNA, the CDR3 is TGTGCCTGGAGTCGGGGTGCCGATCAGCCCCAGCATTTT. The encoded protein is CAWSRGADQPQHF.

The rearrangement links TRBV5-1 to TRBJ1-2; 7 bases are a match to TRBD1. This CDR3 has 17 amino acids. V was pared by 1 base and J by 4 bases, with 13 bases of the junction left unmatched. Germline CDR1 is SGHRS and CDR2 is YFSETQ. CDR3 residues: CASSLSGGTDLPYGYTF. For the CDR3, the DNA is TGCGCCAGCAGCTTGAGTGGGGGGACAGACCTTCCCTATGGCTACACCTTC.

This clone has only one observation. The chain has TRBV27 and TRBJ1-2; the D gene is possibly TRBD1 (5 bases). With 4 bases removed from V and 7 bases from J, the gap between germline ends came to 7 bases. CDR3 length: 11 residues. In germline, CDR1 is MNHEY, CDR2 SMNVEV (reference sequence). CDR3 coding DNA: TGTGCCAGCAGTTCCCAGGGTGGCTACACCTTC. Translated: CASSSQGGYTF.